Sequencing of this TCR delta chain was carried out in a study of gamma delta lymphoproliferative disorders and STAT genes. Study-wide background: Delta-chain libraries followed the EuroClonality-NGS standard operating procedure.

Study findings and constraints: Gamma repertoires grouped patients separately from controls; delta repertoires showed no separation.

With respect to this clone: The antigen remains undetermined. This clone may be a read error of a much larger clone one base away. Within the sample, other DNA sequences also encode this same CDR3.

The CDR3 extends over 25 amino acids. The germline V gene encodes CDR1 TSWWSYY and CDR2 QGS. The receptor sequences were amplified from genomic DNA of peripheral blood mononuclear cells. TCRdb reprocessed the multiplex PCR reads using CATT. This sample carries 1,500 to 2,000 delta-chain clones, under 3.5% of them seen once, and the ten largest clones take approximately 16%. Sequencing input: blood. This clonotype was sampled from a human donor in good health. V gene TRDV1 combines with J gene TRDJ1; TRDD2 or TRDD3 may be the D gene (5 bases each). CDR3 residues: CALGEPPKKAFSTAVLGLHTDKLIF. DNA for the CDR3: TGTGCTCTCGGGGAACCCCCGAAAAAGGCCTTCTCCACCGCGGTCCTAGGGCTTCACACCGATAAACTCATCTTT.